The 23 T cell receptor beta chains given below trace back to one sample, sequenced in a study of OX40 agonist ivuxolimab in advanced cancers. Using immunoSEQ multiplex PCR, the repertoire was profiled, and TCRdb retains in-frame clones only, with some absent. The sample consists of 10,000 to 15,000 clones, about three quarters of them appearing once. This sample comprised CD4+ or CD8+ T cells sorted from blood, obtained in a trial of the OX40 agonist ivuxolimab. These receptors originate from an adult with an advanced solid tumor such as melanoma, head and neck, liver or kidney cancer.

The chain combines TRBV28 with TRBJ2-3; D gene uncertain. The CDR3 is 12 amino acids. The V end lost 3 bases, the J end lost 1 base, and 2 bases lay between the germline ends. The germline CDR1 and CDR2 sequences are MDHEN and SYDVKM. The CDR3, as DNA: TGTGCCAGCAGTTTGGGCACAGATACGCAGTATTTT. Protein: CASSLGTDTQYF.

The chain joins TRBV10-3 to TRBJ1-4; no firm D call. V gave up 2 bases and J gave up 6 bases, with 1 base separating them. In germline, CDR1 is ENHRY, CDR2 SYGVKD. This CDR3 contains 11 residues. The CDR3 region has the DNA TGTGCCATCAGTGAGGATGAAAAACTGTTTTTT. It codes for CAISEDEKLFF.

CDR3 in amino acids: CASSGGTTWGGFF. The CDR3 DNA reads TGTGCCAGCAGCGGAGGGACAACATGGGGCGGTTTCTTT. This chain connects TRBV9 to TRBJ1-1; weak D call: TRBD1 (6 bases). The CDR3 totals 13 residues. Trimming cost V 3 bases and J 13 bases, with 19 bases left between them. Germline V gene sequence: CDR1 SGDLS, CDR2 YYNGEE.

The gene calls are TRBV29-1 and TRBJ2-3; D might be TRBD2 (6 bases). Trimming pared 6 bases from V and 0 bases from J, leaving 13 bases between. Germline-derived CDR1 and CDR2 are SQVTM and ANQGSEA. The CDR3 runs 14 residues. The CDR3 DNA reads as TGCAGCGTAGCGGGCAAAACTAGCACAGATACGCAGTATTTT. Translation gives CSVAGKTSTDTQYF.

V is TRBV6-1 and J is TRBJ2-7, with D unresolved. This CDR3 contains 12 residues. Trimming removed 3 bases from V and 3 bases from J, with 6 bases in between. Per germline, CDR1 MNHNS and CDR2 SASEGT. The chain's CDR3 is CASSDDLYEQYF. CDR3 nucleotide sequence: TGTGCCAGCAGTGATGACCTCTACGAGCAGTACTTC.

The rearrangement joins TRBV6-5 to TRBJ2-7, with D unclear. The CDR3 totals 15 residues. Trimming took 6 bases from V and 5 from J, leaving 20 bases between them. Per germline, CDR1 MNHEY and CDR2 SVGAGI. CDR3 in amino acids: CASRIAAERDDEQYF. Written as DNA, the CDR3 is TGTGCCAGCAGGATAGCAGCTGAACGTGATGACGAGCAGTACTTC.

The chain couples TRBV7-8 to TRBJ2-1; 9 positions agree with TRBD1. Germline trimming cut 5 bases from V and 0 bases from J; bases unmatched to any gene: 14. The germline V gene has CDR1 SGHVS and CDR2 FQNEAQ. This CDR3 has 19 residues. The DNA of the CDR3 is TGTGCCAGCAGCGACAGGGGGTGGGAAGCGGCGAGCTCCTACAATGAGCAGTTCTTC. Its translation: CASSDRGWEAASSYNEQFF.

The CDR3 DNA reads TGTGCCTGGAGTCTCGGGGAGAATGGCTACACCTTC. Translated, it gives CAWSLGENGYTF. The chain combines TRBV30 with TRBJ1-2; D is ambiguous. Germline V lookup: CDR1 GTSNPN, CDR2 SVGIG (reference sequence). This CDR3 is 12 amino acids long. Trimming pared 2 bases from V and 6 bases from J, leaving 10 bases between.

The chain links TRBV6-5 to TRBJ2-1; D is undetermined. Germline V gives CDR1 MNHEY, CDR2 SVGAGI. The length of the CDR3 is 14 residues. Trimming removed 6 bases at V and 8 bases at J, with 17 bases between. CDR3 DNA: TGTGCCAGCAGCCGCCCCTATAGGAACGATGAGCAGTTCTTC. This sequence encodes CASSRPYRNDEQFF.

The chain combines TRBV4-1 with TRBJ1-2; 8 bases match TRBD1. Germline CDR1 MGHRA, CDR2 YSYEKL. J was trimmed by 0 bases and V by 3 bases; bases with no gene match: 3. The CDR3 has 15 amino acids. The CDR3 DNA reads as TGCGCCAGCAGCCAGGACAGGGAGACTAACTATGGCTACACCTTC. Translating gives CASSQDRETNYGYTF.

The chain links TRBV7-3 to TRBJ2-1; D gene ambiguous. Looked up from germline, CDR1 is SGHTA and CDR2 is FQGTGA. The CDR3 totals 15 residues. V shed 4 bases and J shed 1 base, with 11 bases lying between them. CDR3 loop: CASSSIGSSYNEQFF. The CDR3 nucleotides read TGTGCCAGCAGCTCCATCGGATCGTCCTACAATGAGCAGTTCTTC.

The rearrangement uses TRBV6-1 and TRBJ2-5; maybe TRBD2 (5 bases). Trimming removed 8 bases at V and 1 base at J, with 17 bases between. The CDR3 extends over 15 amino acids. Germline CDR1 is MNHNS and CDR2 is SASEGT. The CDR3 region is CASPESLAAQETQYF. The DNA of the CDR3 is TGTGCCAGCCCTGAAAGCCTAGCTGCCCAAGAGACCCAGTACTTC.

This clone was observed a few times. This chain links TRBV5-1 with TRBJ2-1; 10 positions match TRBD2. CDR1 is SGHRS and CDR2 is YFSETQ in the germline V gene. Trimming at V came to 8 bases and at J to 8 bases, leaving 4 bases not matched to a gene. This CDR3 is built from 12 residues. CDR3 nucleotides: TGCGCCAGTGAAGGGACTAGCGATGAGCAGTTCTTC. Protein: CASEGTSDEQFF.

This chain links TRBV6-5 with TRBJ2-7, with D perhaps TRBD1 (6 bases). V was cut by 6 bases and J by 4 bases, with 13 bases left in between. Per the germline V gene, CDR1 is MNHEY and CDR2 is SVGAGI. The CDR3 has 13 amino acids. CDR3 sequence reads: CASSPRGPYEQYF. The CDR3 coding sequence is TGTGCCAGCAGCCCCAGGGGCCCTTACGAGCAGTACTTC.

The chain uses TRBV6-5 and TRBJ2-7, with TRBD2 identical over 9 bases. V was clipped by 10 bases and J by 0 bases; unmatched bases: 7. Germline V CDR1 and CDR2: MNHEY, SVGAGI. The CDR3 runs 14 residues. CDR3 sequence (DNA): TGTGCCACCGAAAGCGGGAGGTCCTCCTACGAGCAGTACTTC. Its protein product is CATESGRSSYEQYF.

This sequence joins TRBV5-4 and TRBJ1-2; 8 bases line up with TRBD1. V lost 4 bases and J lost 3; bases outside the gene matches: 5. The CDR3 totals 14 residues. Germline CDR1 reads SGHNT; CDR2 reads YYREEE (reference sequence). The CDR3 DNA reads as TGTGCCAGCAGCCACAGGGGGAATGACTATGGCTACACCTTC. Protein sequence: CASSHRGNDYGYTF.

This chain connects TRBV6-6 to TRBJ1-3, with TRBD1 identical over 8 bases. Trimming at V came to 5 bases and at J to 2 bases, leaving 5 bases not matched to a gene. CDR3 size: 15 residues. CDR1 MNHNY and CDR2 SVGAGI come from the germline V gene (reference sequence). The CDR3 DNA follows: TGTGCCAGCAGTGATTGGACAGGGCCTGGAAACACCATATATTTT. This gives the protein CASSDWTGPGNTIYF.

This chain joins TRBV28 and TRBJ2-7; TRBD2 matches 7 bases. The germline gives CDR1 MDHEN, CDR2 SYDVKM. The CDR3 is made up of 15 amino acids. V trimming: 2 bases; J trimming: 4 bases; junction bases outside the gene matches: 8. CDR3 coding DNA: TGTGCCAGCAGTTTAGTCATGGCGGGAGCTTACGAGCAGTACTTC. Its translation: CASSLVMAGAYEQYF.

This clone was detected only a few times. The chain links TRBV7-8 to TRBJ2-7, with 7 nucleotides matching TRBD1. The CDR3 runs to 15 residues. Germline-derived CDR1 and CDR2 are SGHVS and FQNEAQ. V was pared by 5 bases and J by 2 bases, with 9 bases of the junction left unmatched. In nucleotides, the CDR3 is TGTGCCAGCAGCCCTCGACAGGGACCAGCCTACGAGCAGTACTTC. Amino acids: CASSPRQGPAYEQYF.

The chain is built from TRBV7-9 and TRBJ1-2; TRBD1 agrees at 7 bases. J gave up 5 bases and V 1 base, and 7 bases lay outside the gene matches. The CDR3 is 15 residues long. Germline V gene sequence: CDR1 SEHNR, CDR2 FQNEAQ (reference sequence). For the CDR3, the DNA is TGTGCCAGCAGCTTAGGGACCGACAGGGTGTATGGCTACACCTTC. It is translated as CASSLGTDRVYGYTF.

Sample share makes this clone medium-sized. This chain connects TRBV9 to TRBJ1-2, with a weak D call TRBD1 (5 bases). With 4 bases removed from V and 6 bases from J, the gap between germline ends came to 7 bases. The germline V gene encodes CDR1 SGDLS and CDR2 YYNGEE. This CDR3 is built from 11 residues. The CDR3: CASSLGDGYTF. DNA for the CDR3: TGTGCCAGCAGCCTAGGGGATGGCTACACCTTC.

In its sample, this clone was seen once. The V gene is TRBV6-5, the J gene TRBJ2-7, with 7 nucleotides matching TRBD2. V shed 8 bases and J 6 bases; nucleotides not matched to a gene: 13. The germline V gene encodes CDR1 MNHEY and CDR2 SVGAGI. The CDR3 length is 14 residues. The CDR3 region is CASAGRGRTGEQYF. CDR3 DNA sequence: TGTGCCAGCGCTGGACGCGGGAGAACGGGCGAGCAGTACTTC.

The chain uses TRBV11-2 and TRBJ2-7, with D maybe TRBD1 (6 bases). The germline V gene encodes CDR1 SGHAT and CDR2 FQNNGV. The CDR3 is 16 amino acids. V dropped 5 bases and J dropped 0 bases, with 17 bases sitting between them. The CDR3 sequence is CASSQGSRQASYEQYF. CDR3 nucleotide sequence: TGTGCCAGCAGCCAGGGATCGAGACAGGCCTCCTACGAGCAGTACTTC.